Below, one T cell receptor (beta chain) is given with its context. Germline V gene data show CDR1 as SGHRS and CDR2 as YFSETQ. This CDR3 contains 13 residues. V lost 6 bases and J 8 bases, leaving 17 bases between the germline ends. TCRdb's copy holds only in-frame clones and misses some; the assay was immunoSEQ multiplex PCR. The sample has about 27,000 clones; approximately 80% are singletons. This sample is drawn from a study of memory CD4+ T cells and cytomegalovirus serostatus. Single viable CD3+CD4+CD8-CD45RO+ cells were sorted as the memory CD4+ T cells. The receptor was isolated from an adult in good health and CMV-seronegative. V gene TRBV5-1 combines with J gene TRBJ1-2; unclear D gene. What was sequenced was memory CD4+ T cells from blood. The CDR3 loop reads CASKGGTVEGYTF. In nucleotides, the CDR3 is TGCGCCAGCAAAGGTGGAACAGTCGAAGGCTACACCTTC.